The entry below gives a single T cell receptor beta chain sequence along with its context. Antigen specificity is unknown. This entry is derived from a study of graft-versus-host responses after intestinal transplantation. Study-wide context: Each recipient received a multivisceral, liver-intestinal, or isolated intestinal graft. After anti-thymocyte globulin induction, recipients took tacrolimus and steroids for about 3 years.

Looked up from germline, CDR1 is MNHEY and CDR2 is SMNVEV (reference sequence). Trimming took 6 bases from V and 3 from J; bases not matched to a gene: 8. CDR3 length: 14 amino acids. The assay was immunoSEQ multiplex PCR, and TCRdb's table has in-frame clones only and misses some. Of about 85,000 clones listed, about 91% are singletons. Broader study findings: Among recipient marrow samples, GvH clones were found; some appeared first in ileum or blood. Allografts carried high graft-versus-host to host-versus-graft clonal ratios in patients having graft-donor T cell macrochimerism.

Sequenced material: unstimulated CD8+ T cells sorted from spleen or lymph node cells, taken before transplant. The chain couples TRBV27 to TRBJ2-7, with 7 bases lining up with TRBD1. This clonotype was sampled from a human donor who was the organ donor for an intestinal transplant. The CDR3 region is CASSRTGYHYEQYF. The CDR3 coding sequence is TGTGCCAGCAGCCGGACAGGATACCACTACGAGCAGTACTTC.